Listed below are T cell receptor beta chains from one sample, sequenced in a study of T cell responses to AZD1222 COVID-19 vaccine. The method was immunoSEQ multiplex PCR; TCRdb's version includes in-frame clones alone and lacks a portion of them. The repertoire consists of about 73,000 clones, with approximately 90% occurring once and the leading ten covering about 20%. Sequenced here: peripheral blood, sampled on day 0 of AZD1222 vaccination. The receptors stem from an adult in good health. CDR3s include the opening cysteine and the closing phenylalanine or tryptophan. The D gene is left open where the match is weak. Clone size, where shown, is once, few, many, or a class for clones that have expanded.

v_gene: TRBV30; d_gene: NA; j_gene: TRBJ1-4; abundance: NA; CDR3nt: TGTGCCTGGAGGTTCGGCGACTTTTCGAAACTGTTTTTT; CDR3aa: CAWRFGDFSKLFF
v_gene: TRBV9; d_gene: NA; j_gene: TRBJ2-5; abundance: NA; CDR3nt: TGTGCCAGCAGCGTAAGTCGCCAGAAAGAGACCCAGTACTTC; CDR3aa: CASSVSRQKETQYF
v_gene: TRBV3-1/TRBV3-2; d_gene: TRBD1; j_gene: TRBJ2-7; abundance: NA; CDR3nt: TGTGCCAGCAGCCCGGGACAGGTTTACTACGAGCAGTACTTC; CDR3aa: CASSPGQVYYEQYF
v_gene: TRBV11-2; d_gene: NA; j_gene: TRBJ2-1; abundance: once; CDR3nt: TGTGCCAGCAGCTTACAGAGCTCCTACAATGAGCAGTTCTTC; CDR3aa: CASSLQSSYNEQFF
v_gene: TRBV6-5; d_gene: NA; j_gene: TRBJ2-7; abundance: NA; CDR3nt: TGTGCCAGCGGGAGGTTGGACGAGCAGTACTTC; CDR3aa: CASGRLDEQYF
v_gene: TRBV19; d_gene: NA; j_gene: TRBJ1-5; abundance: once; CDR3nt: TGTGCCACCGGCGGACCAGGGAGCAATCAGCCCCAGCATTTT; CDR3aa: CATGGPGSNQPQHF
v_gene: TRBV18; d_gene: TRBD2; j_gene: TRBJ2-7; abundance: NA; CDR3nt: TGTGCCAGCTCACCAAACCAAAGCGGGAGAAGCTACGAGCAGTACTTC; CDR3aa: CASSPNQSGRSYEQYF
v_gene: TRBV5-1; d_gene: TRBD1; j_gene: TRBJ2-1; abundance: NA; CDR3nt: TGCGCCAGCAGCCATCGACAGGGTTCCTACAATGAGCAGTTCTTC; CDR3aa: CASSHRQGSYNEQFF
v_gene: TRBV5-1; d_gene: NA; j_gene: TRBJ2-5; abundance: NA; CDR3nt: TGCGCCAGCAGGTTTTCGGGGGCGGAGACCCAGTACTTC; CDR3aa: CASRFSGAETQYF
v_gene: TRBV5-4; d_gene: TRBD2; j_gene: TRBJ2-1; abundance: NA; CDR3nt: TGTGCCAGCAGCGGGGGGACTAGCGGGAGGGCTGTCAATGAGCAGTTCTTC; CDR3aa: CASSGGTSGRAVNEQFF
v_gene: TRBV19; d_gene: NA; j_gene: TRBJ1-1; abundance: NA; CDR3nt: TGTGCCAGTAGTATAGGACCAGGGAGCACTGAAGCTTTCTTT; CDR3aa: CASSIGPGSTEAFF
v_gene: TRBV2; d_gene: NA; j_gene: TRBJ2-5; abundance: NA; CDR3nt: TGTGCCAGCAGCGTATTCGGGGAGACCCAGTACTTC; CDR3aa: CASSVFGETQYF
v_gene: TRBV18; d_gene: NA; j_gene: TRBJ2-1; abundance: NA; CDR3nt: TGTGCCAGCTCACCCCGGGACAAGAGCTCCTACAATGAGCAGTTCTTC; CDR3aa: CASSPRDKSSYNEQFF
v_gene: TRBV11-2; d_gene: NA; j_gene: TRBJ2-3; abundance: NA; CDR3nt: TGTGCCAGCAGCTTAGGGGCTAGCGTCCCCACAGATACGCAGTATTTT; CDR3aa: CASSLGASVPTDTQYF
v_gene: TRBV9; d_gene: NA; j_gene: TRBJ1-2; abundance: NA; CDR3nt: TGTGCCAGCAGGTCGTCCTATGGCTACACCTTC; CDR3aa: CASRSSYGYTF
v_gene: TRBV11-2; d_gene: NA; j_gene: TRBJ1-1; abundance: NA; CDR3nt: TGTGCCAGCAGCTTCGGGGTGGAAGCTTTCTTT; CDR3aa: CASSFGVEAFF
v_gene: TRBV6-5; d_gene: NA; j_gene: TRBJ1-3; abundance: NA; CDR3nt: TGTGCCAGCAGGGGACGGGACGCTGGAAACACCATATATTTT; CDR3aa: CASRGRDAGNTIYF
v_gene: TRBV10-3; d_gene: NA; j_gene: TRBJ1-6; abundance: NA; CDR3nt: TGTGCCACGCGGTCGAGTAGAGATAATTCACCCCTCCACTTT; CDR3aa: CATRSSRDNSPLHF
v_gene: TRBV11-3; d_gene: NA; j_gene: TRBJ2-5; abundance: once; CDR3nt: TGTGCCAGCAGCTCGGCCGGCGGGGAGACCCAGTACTTC; CDR3aa: CASSSAGGETQYF
v_gene: TRBV9; d_gene: NA; j_gene: TRBJ1-6; abundance: few; CDR3nt: TGTGCCAGCAGCGCCCGCGATTTCAATTCACCCCTCCACTTT; CDR3aa: CASSARDFNSPLHF
v_gene: TRBV28; d_gene: NA; j_gene: TRBJ2-7; abundance: NA; CDR3nt: TGTGCCAGCAGTCCCCCCGAGGGGCAAGCAAGTGAGCAGTACTTC; CDR3aa: CASSPPEGQASEQYF
v_gene: TRBV9; d_gene: NA; j_gene: TRBJ1-4; abundance: few; CDR3nt: TGTGCCAGCACCCGTAGCGGGACCAGCGAAAAACTGTTTTTT; CDR3aa: CASTRSGTSEKLFF
v_gene: TRBV11-2; d_gene: TRBD1; j_gene: TRBJ2-7; abundance: NA; CDR3nt: TGTGCCAGCAGCTTAGATGGGACAGGCTCCTACGAGCAGTACTTC; CDR3aa: CASSLDGTGSYEQYF
v_gene: TRBV2; d_gene: NA; j_gene: TRBJ2-7; abundance: NA; CDR3nt: TGTGCCAGCACGGGGGCGGTATCCCGCTACGAGCAGTACTTC; CDR3aa: CASTGAVSRYEQYF
v_gene: TRBV28; d_gene: TRBD1; j_gene: TRBJ1-3; abundance: NA; CDR3nt: TGTGCCAGCAGTTTGAGGGGACAGGGCCTGAACACCATATATTTT; CDR3aa: CASSLRGQGLNTIYF
v_gene: TRBV4-1; d_gene: NA; j_gene: TRBJ2-1; abundance: once; CDR3nt: TGCGCCAGCAGCCAGAGCGATGAGCAGTTCTTC; CDR3aa: CASSQSDEQFF
v_gene: TRBV6-5; d_gene: NA; j_gene: TRBJ2-2; abundance: NA; CDR3nt: TGTGCCAGCAGTCCCGGGATTCCGAACACCGGGGAGCTGTTTTTT; CDR3aa: CASSPGIPNTGELFF
v_gene: TRBV28; d_gene: TRBD1; j_gene: TRBJ2-3; abundance: NA; CDR3nt: TGTGCCAGCAGTTTATCGGGGACAGGGGGTTGGGATACGCAGTATTTT; CDR3aa: CASSLSGTGGWDTQYF
v_gene: TRBV6-5; d_gene: NA; j_gene: TRBJ1-5; abundance: NA; CDR3nt: TGTGCCAGCAAAGCGTTGGCAGTTAGCAATCAGCCCCAGCATTTT; CDR3aa: CASKALAVSNQPQHF
v_gene: TRBV12-3/TRBV12-4; d_gene: NA; j_gene: TRBJ2-3; abundance: NA; CDR3nt: TGTGCCAGCAGATCTCTAGTGACAGATACGCAGTATTTT; CDR3aa: CASRSLVTDTQYF
v_gene: TRBV30; d_gene: NA; j_gene: TRBJ1-5; abundance: NA; CDR3nt: TGTGCCTGGAGTCAAGTGAGCAATCAGCCCCAGCATTTT; CDR3aa: CAWSQVSNQPQHF
v_gene: TRBV5-8; d_gene: NA; j_gene: TRBJ1-1; abundance: NA; CDR3nt: TGTGCCAGCAGCTTAGGACAGCCTAACACTGAAGCTTTCTTT; CDR3aa: CASSLGQPNTEAFF
v_gene: TRBV19; d_gene: NA; j_gene: TRBJ2-5; abundance: NA; CDR3nt: TGTGCCAGTAGTATAGGGACAGAGGCCCGTGAGACCCAGTACTTC; CDR3aa: CASSIGTEARETQYF
v_gene: TRBV5-4; d_gene: TRBD2; j_gene: TRBJ2-7; abundance: NA; CDR3nt: TGTGCCAGCAGCTTGTGGGGGGGTACGGTGTACGAGCAGTACTTC; CDR3aa: CASSLWGGTVYEQYF
v_gene: TRBV9; d_gene: NA; j_gene: TRBJ1-6; abundance: NA; CDR3nt: TGTGCCAGCAGCGTAGGAGGGTCCTATAATTCACCCCTCCACTTT; CDR3aa: CASSVGGSYNSPLHF
v_gene: TRBV6-5; d_gene: TRBD1; j_gene: TRBJ1-2; abundance: NA; CDR3nt: TGTGCCAGCAGTTACTCAAGACAGGGGGATGGCTACACCTTC; CDR3aa: CASSYSRQGDGYTF
v_gene: TRBV28; d_gene: NA; j_gene: TRBJ2-7; abundance: NA; CDR3nt: TGTGCCAGCAGTTCCCCAGGGACCCCCTACGAGCAGTACTTC; CDR3aa: CASSSPGTPYEQYF